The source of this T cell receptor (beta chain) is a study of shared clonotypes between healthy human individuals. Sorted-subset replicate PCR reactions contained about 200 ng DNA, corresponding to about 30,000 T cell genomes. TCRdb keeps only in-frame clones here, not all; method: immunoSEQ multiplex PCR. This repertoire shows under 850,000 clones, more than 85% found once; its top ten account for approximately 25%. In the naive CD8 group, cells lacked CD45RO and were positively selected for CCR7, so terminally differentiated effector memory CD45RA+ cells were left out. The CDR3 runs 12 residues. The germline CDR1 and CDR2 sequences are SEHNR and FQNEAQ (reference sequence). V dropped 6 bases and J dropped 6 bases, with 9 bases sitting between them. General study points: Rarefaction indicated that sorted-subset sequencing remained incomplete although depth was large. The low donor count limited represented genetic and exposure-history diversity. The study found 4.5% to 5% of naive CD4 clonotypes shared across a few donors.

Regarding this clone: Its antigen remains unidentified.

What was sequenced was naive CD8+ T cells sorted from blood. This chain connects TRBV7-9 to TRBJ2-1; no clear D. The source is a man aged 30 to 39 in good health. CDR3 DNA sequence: TGTGCCAGCAGACAGCTAGTCAATGAGCAGTTCTTC. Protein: CASRQLVNEQFF. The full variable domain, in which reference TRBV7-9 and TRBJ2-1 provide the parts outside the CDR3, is DTGVSQNPRHKITKRGQNVTFRCDPISEHNRLYWYRQTLGQGPEFLTYFQNEAQLEKSRLLSDRFSAERPKGSFSTLEIQRTEQGDSAMYLCASRQLVNEQFFGPGTRLTVL.